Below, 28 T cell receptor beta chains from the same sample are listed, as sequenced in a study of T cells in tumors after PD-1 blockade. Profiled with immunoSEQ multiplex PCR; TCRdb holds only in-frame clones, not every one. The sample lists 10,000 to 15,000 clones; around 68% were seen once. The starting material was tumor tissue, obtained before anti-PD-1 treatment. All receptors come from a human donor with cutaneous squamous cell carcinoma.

This CDR3 reads CASSLLSGGRDTQYF. The CDR3 nucleotides are TGTGCCAGCAGCTTACTTAGCGGGGGGCGAGATACGCAGTATTTT. The chain combines TRBV7-6 with TRBJ2-3, with 10 bases aligning to TRBD2. Germline trimming cut 2 bases from V and 5 bases from J; bases unmatched to any gene: 4. There are 15 residues in the CDR3. From germline, CDR1 is SGHVS and CDR2 FNYEAQ.

The CDR3 coding sequence is TGTGCCAGCAGCTTGACAAGCGGGGGAAGCTACGAGCAGTACTTC. Amino acid sequence: CASSLTSGGSYEQYF. V is TRBV7-6 and J is TRBJ2-7, with 8 nucleotides matching TRBD2. The CDR3 contains 15 residues. Germline V gene sequence: CDR1 SGHVS, CDR2 FNYEAQ. V shed 3 bases, J shed 3 bases, and the junction held 7 bases outside the gene matches.

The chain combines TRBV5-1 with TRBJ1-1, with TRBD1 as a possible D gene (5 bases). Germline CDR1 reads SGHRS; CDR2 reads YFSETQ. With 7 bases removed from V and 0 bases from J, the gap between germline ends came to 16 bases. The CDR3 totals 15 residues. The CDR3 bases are TGCGCCAGCGCAACCGGGACGGCCATGAACACTGAAGCTTTCTTT. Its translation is CASATGTAMNTEAFF.

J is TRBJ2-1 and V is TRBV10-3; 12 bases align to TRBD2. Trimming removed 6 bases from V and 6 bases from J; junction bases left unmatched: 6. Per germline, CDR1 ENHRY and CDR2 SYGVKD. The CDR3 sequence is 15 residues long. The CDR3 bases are TGTGCCATCAGCCGACTAGCGGGAGAAGCCAATGAGCAGTTCTTC. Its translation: CAISRLAGEANEQFF.

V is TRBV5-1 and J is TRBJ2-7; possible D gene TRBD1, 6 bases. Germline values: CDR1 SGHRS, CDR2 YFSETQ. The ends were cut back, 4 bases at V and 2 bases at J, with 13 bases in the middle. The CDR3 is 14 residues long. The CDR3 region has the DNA TGCGCCAGCAGCCCCAGGGGAGAGACCTACGAGCAGTACTTC. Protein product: CASSPRGETYEQYF.

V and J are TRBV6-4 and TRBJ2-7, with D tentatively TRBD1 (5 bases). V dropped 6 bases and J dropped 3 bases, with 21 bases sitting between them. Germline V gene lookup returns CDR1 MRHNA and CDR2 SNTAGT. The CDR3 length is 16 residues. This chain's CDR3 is CASRRTYESINYEQYF. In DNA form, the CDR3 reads TGTGCCAGCAGGCGGACATACGAAAGTATAAACTACGAGCAGTACTTC.

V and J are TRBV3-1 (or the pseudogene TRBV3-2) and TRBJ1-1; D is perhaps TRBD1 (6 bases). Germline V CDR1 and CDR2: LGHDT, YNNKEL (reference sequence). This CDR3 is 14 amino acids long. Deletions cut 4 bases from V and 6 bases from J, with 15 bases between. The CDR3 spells CASSRPGGAAEAFF. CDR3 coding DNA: TGTGCCAGCAGCCGCCCGGGGGGGGCCGCTGAAGCTTTCTTT.

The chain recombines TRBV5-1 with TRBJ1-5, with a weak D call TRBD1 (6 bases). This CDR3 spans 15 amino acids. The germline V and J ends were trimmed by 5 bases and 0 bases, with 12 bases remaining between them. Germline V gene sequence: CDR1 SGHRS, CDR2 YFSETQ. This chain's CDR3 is CASRSGVNSNQPQHF. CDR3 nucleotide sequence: TGCGCCAGCAGGTCAGGGGTTAATAGCAATCAGCCCCAGCATTTT.

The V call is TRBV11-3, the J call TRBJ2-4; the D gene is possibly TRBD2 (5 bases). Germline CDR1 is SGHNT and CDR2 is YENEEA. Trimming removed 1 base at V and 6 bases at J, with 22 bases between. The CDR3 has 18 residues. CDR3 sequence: CASSLGVAMTSRGNIQYF. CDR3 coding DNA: TGTGCCAGCAGCTTAGGGGTAGCGATGACTTCCCGGGGAAACATTCAGTACTTC.

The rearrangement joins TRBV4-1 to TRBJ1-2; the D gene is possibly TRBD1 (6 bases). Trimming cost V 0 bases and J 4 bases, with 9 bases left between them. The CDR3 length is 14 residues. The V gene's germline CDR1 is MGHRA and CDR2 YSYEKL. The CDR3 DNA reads TGCGCCAGCAGCCAAGATGGCAGGGGCTATGGCTACACCTTC. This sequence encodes CASSQDGRGYGYTF.

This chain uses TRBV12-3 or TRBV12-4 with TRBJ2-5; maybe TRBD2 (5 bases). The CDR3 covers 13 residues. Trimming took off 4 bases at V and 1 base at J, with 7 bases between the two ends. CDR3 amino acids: CASSWGAQETQYF. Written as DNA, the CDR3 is TGTGCCAGCAGTTGGGGAGCCCAAGAGACCCAGTACTTC.

CDR3 nucleotides: TGTGCCTGGACGACGGGGATCGGTGGGGAGACCCAGTACTTC. Translating it yields CAWTTGIGGETQYF. The chain carries TRBV30 and TRBJ2-5; maybe TRBD2 (5 bases). This CDR3 has 14 residues. Germline CDR1 GTSNPN, CDR2 SVGIG (reference sequence). The V end was cut by 4 bases, the J end by 5 bases, with 17 bases between.

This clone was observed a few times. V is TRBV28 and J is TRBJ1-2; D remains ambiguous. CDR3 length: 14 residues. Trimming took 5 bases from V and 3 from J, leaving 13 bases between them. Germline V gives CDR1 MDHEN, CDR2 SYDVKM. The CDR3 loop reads CASSPTPDYYGYTF. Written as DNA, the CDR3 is TGTGCCAGCAGTCCCACCCCAGACTACTATGGCTACACCTTC.

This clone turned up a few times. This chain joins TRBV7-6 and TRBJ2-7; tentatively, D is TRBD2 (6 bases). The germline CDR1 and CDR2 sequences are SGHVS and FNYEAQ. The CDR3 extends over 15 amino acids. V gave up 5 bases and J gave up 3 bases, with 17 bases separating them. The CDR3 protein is CASSPGTDDGYEQYF. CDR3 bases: TGTGCCAGCAGCCCCGGGACTGACGACGGCTACGAGCAGTACTTC.

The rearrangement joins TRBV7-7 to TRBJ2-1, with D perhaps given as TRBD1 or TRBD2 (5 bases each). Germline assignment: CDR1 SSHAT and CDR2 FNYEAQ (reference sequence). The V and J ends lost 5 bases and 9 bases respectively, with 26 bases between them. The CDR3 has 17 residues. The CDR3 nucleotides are TGTGCCAGCAGCCCCAATGCCGGGACCCCGGTAACTGCTGAGCAGTTCTTC. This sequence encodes CASSPNAGTPVTAEQFF.

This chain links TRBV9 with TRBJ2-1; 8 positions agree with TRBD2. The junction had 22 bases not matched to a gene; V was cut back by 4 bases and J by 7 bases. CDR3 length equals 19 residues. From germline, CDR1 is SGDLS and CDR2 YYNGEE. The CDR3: CASSSPPRAVGGAKNEQFF. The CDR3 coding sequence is TGTGCCAGCAGCTCCCCTCCTCGAGCGGTCGGGGGGGCCAAGAATGAGCAGTTCTTC.

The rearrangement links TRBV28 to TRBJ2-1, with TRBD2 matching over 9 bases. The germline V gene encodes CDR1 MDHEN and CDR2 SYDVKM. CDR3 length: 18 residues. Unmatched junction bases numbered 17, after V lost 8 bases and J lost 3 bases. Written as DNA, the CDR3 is TGTGCCAGCGGCGGCATAGATGGGACTAGCAGAAACTACAATGAGCAGTTCTTC. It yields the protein CASGGIDGTSRNYNEQFF.

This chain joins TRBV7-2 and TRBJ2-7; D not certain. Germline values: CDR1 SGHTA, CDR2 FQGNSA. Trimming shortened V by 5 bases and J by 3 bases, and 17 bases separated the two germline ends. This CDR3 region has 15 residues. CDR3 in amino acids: CASSPLAGYFYEQYF. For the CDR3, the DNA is TGTGCCAGCAGCCCACTGGCAGGTTACTTCTACGAGCAGTACTTC.

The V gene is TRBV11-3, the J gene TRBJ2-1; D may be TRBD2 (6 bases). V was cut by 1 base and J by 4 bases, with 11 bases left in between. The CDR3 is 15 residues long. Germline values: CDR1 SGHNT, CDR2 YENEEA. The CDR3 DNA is TGTGCCAGCAGCTTAGCGGGAGAGGAGTACAATGAGCAGTTCTTC. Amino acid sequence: CASSLAGEEYNEQFF.

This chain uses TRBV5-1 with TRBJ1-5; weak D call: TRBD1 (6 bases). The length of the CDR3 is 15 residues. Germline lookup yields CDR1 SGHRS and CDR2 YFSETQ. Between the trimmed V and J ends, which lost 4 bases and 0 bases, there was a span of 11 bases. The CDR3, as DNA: TGCGCCAGCAGCGTGGGGACATATAGCAATCAGCCCCAGCATTTT. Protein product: CASSVGTYSNQPQHF. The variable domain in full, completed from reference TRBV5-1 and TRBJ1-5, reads KAGVTQTPRYLIKTRGQQVTLSCSPISGHRSVSWYQQTPGQGLQFLFEYFSETQRNKGNFPGRFSGRQFSNSRSEMNVSTLELGDSALYLCASSVGTYSNQPQHFGDGTRLSIL.

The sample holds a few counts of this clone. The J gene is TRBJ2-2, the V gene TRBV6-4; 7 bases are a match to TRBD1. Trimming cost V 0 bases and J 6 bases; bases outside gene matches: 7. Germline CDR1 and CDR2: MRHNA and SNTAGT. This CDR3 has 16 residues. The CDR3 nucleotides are TGTGCCAGCAGTGACTCAACAGGGGTTCAAGCCGGGGAGCTGTTTTTT. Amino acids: CASSDSTGVQAGELFF.

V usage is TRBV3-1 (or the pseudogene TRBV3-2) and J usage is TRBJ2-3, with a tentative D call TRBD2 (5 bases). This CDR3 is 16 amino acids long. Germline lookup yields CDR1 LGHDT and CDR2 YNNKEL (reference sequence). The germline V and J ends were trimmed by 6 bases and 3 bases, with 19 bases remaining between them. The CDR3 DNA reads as TGTGCCAGCAGTCGGACTCACCCGAGCGTAACAGATACGCAGTATTTT. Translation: CASSRTHPSVTDTQYF.

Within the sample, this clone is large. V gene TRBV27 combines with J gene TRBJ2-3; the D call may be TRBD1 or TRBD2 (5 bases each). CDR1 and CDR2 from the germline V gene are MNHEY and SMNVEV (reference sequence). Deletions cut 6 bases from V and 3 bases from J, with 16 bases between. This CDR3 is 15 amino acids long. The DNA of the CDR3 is TGTGCCAGCAGCCGTCAGGGATGGGGGACAGATACGCAGTATTTT. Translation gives CASSRQGWGTDTQYF.

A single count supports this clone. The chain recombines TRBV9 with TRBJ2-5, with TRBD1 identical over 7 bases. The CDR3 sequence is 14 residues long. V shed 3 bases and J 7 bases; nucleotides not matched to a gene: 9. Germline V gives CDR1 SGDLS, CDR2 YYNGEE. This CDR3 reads CASSGPGQKTTQYF. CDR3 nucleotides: TGTGCCAGCAGCGGCCCGGGACAGAAGACGACCCAGTACTTC.

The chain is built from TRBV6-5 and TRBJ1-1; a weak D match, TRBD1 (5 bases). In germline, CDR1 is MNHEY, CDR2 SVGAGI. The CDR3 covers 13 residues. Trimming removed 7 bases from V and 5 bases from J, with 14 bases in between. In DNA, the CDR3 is TGTGCCAGCAATTGGATGCGGGGGACTGAAGCTTTCTTT. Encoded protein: CASNWMRGTEAFF.

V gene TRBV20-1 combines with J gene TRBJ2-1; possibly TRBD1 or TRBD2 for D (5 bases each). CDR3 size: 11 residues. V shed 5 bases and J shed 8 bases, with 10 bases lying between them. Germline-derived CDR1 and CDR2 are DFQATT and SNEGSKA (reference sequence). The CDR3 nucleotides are TGCAGTGCTGAAAGGGACCATGAGCAGTTCTTC. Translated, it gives CSAERDHEQFF.

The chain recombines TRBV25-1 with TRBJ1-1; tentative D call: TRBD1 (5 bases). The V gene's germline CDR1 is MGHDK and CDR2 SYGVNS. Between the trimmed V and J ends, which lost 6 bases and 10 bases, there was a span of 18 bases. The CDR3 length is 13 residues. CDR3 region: CASRKTDSHGAFF. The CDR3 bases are TGTGCCAGCAGAAAGACAGACTCCCACGGAGCTTTCTTT.

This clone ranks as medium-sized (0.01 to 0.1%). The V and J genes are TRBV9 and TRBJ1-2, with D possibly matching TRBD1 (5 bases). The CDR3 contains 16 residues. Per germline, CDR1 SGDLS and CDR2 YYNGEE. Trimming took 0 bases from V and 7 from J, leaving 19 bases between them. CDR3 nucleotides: TGTGCCAGCAGCGTAGTTGTTAAGGGGCATTCGGGTGGCTACACCTTC. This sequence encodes CASSVVVKGHSGGYTF.